This is a list of T cell receptor beta chains from one sample in a study of early T cells in non-severe SARS-CoV-2 infection. TCRdb re-derived calls from the 5' RACE reads in MiXCR, one entry per CDR3 protein. The data hold approximately 49,000 distinct CDR3 sequences, with approximately 12% observed a single time. Material: whole blood. The receptor set was obtained from an adult who was a healthcare worker with PCR-confirmed SARS-CoV-2 infection or an uninfected control (not recorded which). CDR3s include the opening cysteine and the closing phenylalanine or tryptophan. The order of the fields is CDR3 length, D gene, J gene, V gene, clone size, CDR3 protein, CDR3 DNA. A D gene is named only where the DNA matches it firmly. Some rows mark clone size as missing; the rest say once, few, many or name a class of expanded clone.

>14|TRBD2|TRBJ2-3|TRBV6-2/TRBV6-3|few
CASSRGTSTFTQYF
TGTGCCAGCAGTCGGGGGACTAGCACTTTTACGCAGTATTTT
>15|TRBD1|TRBJ2-7|TRBV6-2/TRBV6-3|many
CASSYPGQVSYEQYF
TGTGCCAGCAGTTACCCGGGACAGGTCTCCTACGAGCAGTACTTC
>12|TRBD1|TRBJ2-1|TRBV2|few
CASKPGGNEQFF
TGTGCCAGCAAGCCAGGGGGTAATGAGCAGTTCTTC
>14|NA|TRBJ2-3|TRBV29-1|few
CSVRPRIDTDTQYF
TGCAGCGTCCGGCCCCGGATCGACACAGATACGCAGTATTTT
>13|NA|TRBJ1-2|TRBV7-9|NA
CASSSGTFYGYTF
TGTGCCAGCAGCTCCGGGACCTTCTATGGCTACACCTTC
>15|NA|TRBJ1-1|TRBV7-3|many
CASSLNGGQVLEAFF
TGTGCCAGCAGCTTAAATGGGGGGCAGGTTTTGGAAGCTTTCTTT
>13|TRBD1|TRBJ2-7|TRBV7-2|many
CASSRDSYYEQYF
TGTGCCAGCAGCCGGGACAGTTACTACGAGCAGTACTTC
>15|NA|TRBJ1-6|TRBV11-2|NA
CASSLHPRGDSPLHF
TGTGCCAGCAGCTTACATCCCCGAGGGGATTCACCCCTCCACTTT
>16|TRBD1|TRBJ1-1|TRBV5-1|few
CASSSTRQGANTEAFF
TGCGCCAGCAGCTCTACTCGACAGGGGGCGAACACTGAAGCTTTCTTT
>13|NA|TRBJ1-1|TRBV25-1|many
CASRGGRNTEAFF
TGTGCCAGCAGGGGGGGTCGGAACACTGAAGCTTTCTTT
>13|NA|TRBJ1-5|TRBV30|many
CAWATGSNQPQHF
TGTGCCTGGGCAACAGGTTCCAATCAGCCCCAGCATTTT
>15|TRBD1|TRBJ1-1|TRBV28|many
CASILRRGLNTEAFF
TGTGCCAGCATACTTAGAAGGGGGCTGAACACTGAAGCTTTCTTT
>17|NA|TRBJ1-4|TRBV5-1|NA
CASSDGGAGREHEKLFF
TGCGCCAGCAGCGATGGTGGTGCGGGGAGGGAGCATGAAAAACTGTTTTTT
>12|NA|TRBJ2-7|TRBV12-3/TRBV12-4|many
CASSWTHDEQYF
TGTGCCAGCAGTTGGACCCACGACGAGCAGTACTTC
>15|NA|TRBJ2-7|TRBV3-1|NA
CASSPARDFIYEQYF
TGTGCCAGCAGCCCTGCCCGGGACTTTATCTACGAGCAGTACTTC
>14|NA|TRBJ1-5|TRBV28|many
CASTGGSLNQPQHF
TGTGCCAGCACCGGGGGCAGCCTCAATCAGCCCCAGCATTTT
>12|NA|TRBJ2-5|TRBV29-1|many
CSVEGQSKTQYF
TGCAGCGTTGAGGGGCAGAGCAAGACCCAGTACTTC
>13|NA|TRBJ2-7|TRBV29-1|NA
CSVEAQGTYEQYF
TGCAGCGTTGAAGCCCAGGGAACGTACGAGCAGTACTTC
>13|TRBD1|TRBJ1-1|TRBV5-1|NA
CASSTTGVGEAFF
TGCGCCAGCAGCACGACAGGGGTTGGTGAAGCTTTCTTT
>16|TRBD1|TRBJ2-5|TRBV20-1|few
CSARSSGQGYSETQYF
TGCAGTGCTAGATCTTCGGGACAGGGATATTCGGAGACCCAGTACTTC
>16|TRBD1|TRBJ2-5|TRBV5-4|many
CASSHPHRDREETQYF
TGTGCCAGCAGCCACCCTCACCGGGACAGAGAAGAGACCCAGTACTTC
>17|TRBD1|TRBJ2-6|TRBV5-1|NA
CASSPGQETPGANVLTF
TGCGCCAGCAGCCCGGGACAGGAGACCCCTGGGGCCAACGTCCTGACTTTC
>14|TRBD2|TRBJ2-3|TRBV20-1|many
CSARPSGGPDTQYF
TGCAGTGCCCGCCCTAGCGGGGGGCCGGATACGCAGTATTTT
>13|NA|TRBJ2-7|TRBV7-9|many
CASSYARGGEQYF
TGTGCCAGCAGCTATGCCAGGGGAGGCGAGCAGTACTTC
>12|NA|TRBJ1-1|TRBV6-5|many
CASRLTGTEAFF
TGTGCCAGCCGACTGACGGGCACTGAAGCTTTCTTT
>18|NA|TRBJ2-5|TRBV2|NA
CASSEEGPTRPIQETQYF
TGTGCCAGCAGTGAAGAGGGGCCAACTCGACCTATCCAGGAGACCCAGTACTTC
>15|NA|TRBJ2-7|TRBV7-6|many
CASSLEGVSSYEQYF
TGTGCCAGCAGCTTAGAGGGGGTGAGCTCCTACGAGCAGTACTTC
>13|NA|TRBJ1-2|TRBV3-1|many
CASSPSTVTGYTF
TGTGCCAGCAGCCCGTCGACGGTGACTGGCTACACCTTC
>13|NA|TRBJ2-7|TRBV5-1|many
CASSVGRDYEQYF
TGCGCCAGCAGCGTCGGAAGAGACTACGAGCAGTACTTC
>16|TRBD2|TRBJ2-3|TRBV6-5|many
CASSYSLAGTTDTQYF
TGTGCCAGCAGTTACTCACTAGCGGGGACCACAGATACGCAGTATTTT
>14|NA|TRBJ1-1|TRBV25-1|NA
CASSEPGMNTEAFF
TGTGCCAGCAGTGAGCCGGGGATGAACACTGAAGCTTTCTTT
>16|TRBD2|TRBJ2-3|TRBV14|few
CASSLGLRKFTDTQYF
TGTGCCAGCAGCCTGGGACTACGAAAATTCACAGATACGCAGTATTTT
>15|NA|TRBJ2-5|TRBV9|few
CASSVDTGIGETQYF
TGTGCCAGCAGCGTAGATACGGGGATTGGAGAGACCCAGTACTTC
>13|NA|TRBJ1-1|TRBV7-2|few
CASSLGHPAEAFF
TGTGCCAGCAGCTTAGGCCATCCCGCTGAAGCTTTCTTT
>16|TRBD2|TRBJ2-1|TRBV29-1|many
CSVEFATSGHYNEQFF
TGCAGCGTTGAATTTGCGACTAGCGGGCATTACAATGAGCAGTTCTTC
>14|TRBD2|TRBJ2-1|TRBV4-3|many
CASSQAGLAGRQFF
TGCGCCAGCAGCCAGGCCGGACTAGCGGGAAGGCAGTTCTTC
>14|NA|TRBJ1-1|TRBV7-9|NA
CASSLPGHNTEAFF
TGTGCCAGCAGCTTGCCGGGACACAACACTGAAGCTTTCTTT
>17|NA|TRBJ1-3|TRBV12-3/TRBV12-4|few
CASSFGIGENSGNTIYF
TGTGCCAGCAGTTTCGGGATCGGTGAAAACTCTGGAAACACCATATATTTT
>13|TRBD1|TRBJ1-1|TRBV3-1|many
CASSYRDRGEAFF
TGTGCCAGCAGCTACCGGGACAGGGGTGAAGCTTTCTTT
>15|NA|TRBJ2-7|TRBV25-1|few
CASSEGGAPSYEQYF
TGTGCCAGCAGTGAGGGGGGAGCTCCCAGCTACGAGCAGTACTTC
>12|NA|TRBJ2-7|TRBV29-1|NA
CSARPTAHEQYF
TGCAGCGCCAGGCCCACAGCCCACGAGCAGTACTTC
>15|NA|TRBJ1-1|TRBV6-6|many
CASTSVGARNTEAFF
TGTGCCAGCACCTCCGTTGGGGCACGGAACACTGAAGCTTTCTTT
>12|NA|TRBJ1-1|TRBV29-1|NA
CSVVLMNTEAFF
TGCAGCGTTGTCTTAATGAACACTGAAGCTTTCTTT
>11|NA|TRBJ1-1|TRBV13|few
CASSSDREAFF
TGTGCCAGCAGCTCTGACAGGGAAGCTTTCTTT
>15|NA|TRBJ1-5|TRBV3-1|few
CASSPVSSGNQPQHF
TGTGCCAGCAGCCCCGTTTCATCCGGCAATCAGCCCCAGCATTTT
>13|TRBD1|TRBJ1-1|TRBV30|many
CAWDRGQNTEAFF
TGTGCCTGGGACAGGGGCCAGAACACTGAAGCTTTCTTT
>16|NA|TRBJ2-1|TRBV27|few
CASSSRSSHTYNEQFF
TGTGCCAGCAGTTCACGATCTAGCCATACCTACAATGAGCAGTTCTTC
>16|NA|TRBJ2-2|TRBV7-9|many
CASSSDRLDNTGELFF
TGTGCCAGCAGCTCTGACAGGTTGGACAACACCGGGGAGCTGTTTTTT
>13|NA|TRBJ2-3|TRBV24-1|many
CATMRENADTQYF
TGTGCCACCATGAGGGAGAACGCAGATACGCAGTATTTT
>15|NA|TRBJ2-2|TRBV4-2|many
CASSPRPGAAGELFF
TGTGCCAGCAGCCCACGCCCGGGGGCGGCCGGGGAGCTGTTTTTT
>18|TRBD2|TRBJ2-7|TRBV7-2|few
CASSLRLAGVISSYEQYF
TGTGCCAGCAGCCTGCGACTAGCGGGAGTCATAAGCTCCTACGAGCAGTACTTC
>14|NA|TRBJ1-4|TRBV6-2/TRBV6-3|many
CASSSSPRGEKLFF
TGTGCCAGCAGTTCCTCTCCCCGAGGGGAGAAACTGTTTTTT
>11|NA|TRBJ1-2|TRBV29-1|many
CSVNYRDGYTF
TGCAGCGTTAACTACAGGGATGGCTACACCTTC
>13|TRBD1|TRBJ1-2|TRBV13|many
CASSTRTGYGYTF
TGTGCCAGCTCCACTAGGACAGGCTATGGCTACACCTTC
>15|TRBD2|TRBJ2-1|TRBV7-9|many
CASSYLAGSDNEQFF
TGTGCCAGCAGCTACCTAGCGGGGTCCGACAATGAGCAGTTCTTC
>12|NA|TRBJ1-2|TRBV25-1|many
CASSNTGYGYTF
TGTGCCAGTAGTAATACAGGGTATGGCTACACCTTC
>12|NA|TRBJ2-1|TRBV6-4|many
CASSDSSRVKFF
TGTGCCAGCAGTGACTCCAGCAGGGTCAAGTTCTTC
>15|TRBD2|TRBJ2-5|TRBV29-1|NA
CSARDYQGLRETQYF
TGCAGCGCCCGGGACTACCAAGGATTGAGGGAGACCCAGTACTTC
>13|NA|TRBJ1-1|TRBV5-1|NA
CASSLRGNTEAFF
TGCGCCAGCAGTCTCCGGGGCAACACTGAAGCTTTCTTT
>12|TRBD1|TRBJ2-1|TRBV7-2|NA
CASSGTVNEQFF
TGTGCCAGCAGCGGGACAGTAAATGAGCAGTTCTTC